This T cell receptor (beta chain) is from a study of T cell repertoires in cytomegalovirus infection. The wider study: CMV epitopes used comprised recently identified HLA-C-restricted ones and well-studied HLA-B-restricted ones.

TCRdb re-called the reads through MiXCR, storing one row per CDR3 protein. This sample yields more than 40,000 distinct CDR3 sequences, of which 20% to 25% are seen a single time; around 90% belongs to the top ten. Germline-derived CDR1 and CDR2 are MNHNS and SASEGT. CDR3 size: 15 residues. V was shortened by 4 bases and J by 6 bases, with 13 bases between the two germline ends. With regard to this clonotype: Its antigen is still unknown.

The V and J genes are TRBV6-1 and TRBJ1-6; D unclear. Sequenced material: CD8+ T cells from cultured PBMCs, taken from culture after CMV antigen stimulation. The source of this sequence is a human donor in good health (CMV status not recorded). Some clones in this sample may be carry-over from other donors' samples. CDR3 protein: CASSGEGGSNSPLHF. CDR3 coding DNA: TGTGCCAGCAGTGGAGAGGGAGGTTCTAATTCACCCCTCCACTTT.